This T cell receptor beta chain stems from a study of beta chain features in type 1 diabetes. Trimming took 4 bases from V and 10 from J; bases not matched to a gene: 6. CDR3 length: 15 amino acids. CDR1 and CDR2 from the germline V gene are SGHRS and YFSETQ. Via CD45RO/CCR7/CD25/CD127/CD95/CD27, cells of the CD4+ naive, central memory, regulatory and stem cell-like memory subsets were sorted. The study, taken as a whole, reports: Among patients with Type 1 diabetes, TCRB CDR3s were moderately but significantly shorter in every one of the four CD4+ subsets. In type 1 diabetes patients, VDJ junctions had fewer insertions; deletions at these junctions were more frequent.

Concerning this clone itself: Its matching antigen is unknown.

The study reverse transcribed the entire isolated RNA, so it sequenced expressed TCRB transcripts. Data came from immunoSEQ multiplex PCR; TCRdb stores just in-frame clones and leaves some out. The repertoire holds almost 350,000 clones, with 9.3% as singletons. Input material: central memory CD4+ T cells from blood. The receptor was isolated from a man aged 25 to 40 with type 1 diabetes. The chain uses TRBV5-1 and TRBJ1-6, with TRBD1 identical over 12 bases. The chain's CDR3 is CASSQGQGAGSPLHF. As DNA, the CDR3 is TGCGCCAGCAGCCAGGGACAGGGGGCCGGATCACCCCTCCACTTT.